The rows below give T cell receptor beta chains drawn from one sample of a study of T cell responses to AZD1222 COVID-19 vaccine. Profiling relied on immunoSEQ multiplex PCR, and the TCRdb table lists in-frame clones only, not all of them. The data contain more than 95,000 clones, approximately 82% of them singletons. Sequenced material: peripheral blood, taken 28 days after the second AZD1222 dose. These receptors were taken from an adult who received the AZD1222 COVID-19 vaccine. CDR3s include the opening cysteine and the closing phenylalanine or tryptophan. Fields, in order: clone size, D gene, J gene, V gene, CDR3 protein, CDR3 DNA. D genes are given only for firm matches. The size field is filled for only some rows; it gives once, few, many or a size class.

abundance: once; d_gene: TRBD2; j_gene: TRBJ2-3; v_gene: TRBV24-1; CDR3aa: CATSDPSAGGSDTQYF; CDR3nt: TGTGCCACCAGTGACCCCTCAGCGGGGGGGTCAGATACGCAGTATTTT
abundance: NA; d_gene: NA; j_gene: TRBJ2-6; v_gene: TRBV18; CDR3aa: CASSPESGANVLTF; CDR3nt: TGTGCCAGCTCACCGGAATCCGGGGCCAACGTCCTGACTTTC
abundance: NA; d_gene: TRBD1; j_gene: TRBJ1-5; v_gene: TRBV6-2/TRBV6-3; CDR3aa: CASSYSMGQGDNQPQHF; CDR3nt: TGTGCCAGCAGTTACTCGATGGGACAGGGAGACAATCAGCCCCAGCATTTT
abundance: NA; d_gene: TRBD1; j_gene: TRBJ1-3; v_gene: TRBV7-2; CDR3aa: CASSRSQGAAGNTIYF; CDR3nt: TGTGCCAGCAGCCGCAGTCAGGGGGCAGCTGGAAACACCATATATTTT
abundance: NA; d_gene: NA; j_gene: TRBJ1-6; v_gene: TRBV7-9; CDR3aa: CASSLVGTRHSPLHF; CDR3nt: TGTGCCAGCAGCTTAGTCGGGACACGGCATTCACCCCTCCACTTT
abundance: NA; d_gene: NA; j_gene: TRBJ2-2; v_gene: TRBV5-1; CDR3aa: CASSSLPDTGELFF; CDR3nt: TGCGCCAGCAGCTCTCTTCCAGACACCGGGGAGCTGTTTTTT
abundance: NA; d_gene: NA; j_gene: TRBJ1-2; v_gene: TRBV6-1; CDR3aa: CASSEAQRAYGYTF; CDR3nt: TGTGCCAGCAGTGAAGCGCAGAGGGCCTATGGCTACACCTTC
abundance: NA; d_gene: NA; j_gene: TRBJ1-4; v_gene: TRBV28; CDR3aa: CASSLRTYNEKLFF; CDR3nt: TGTGCCAGCAGCCTAAGGACATATAATGAAAAACTGTTTTTT
abundance: few; d_gene: NA; j_gene: TRBJ1-4; v_gene: TRBV9; CDR3aa: CASSADRGVLNEKLFF; CDR3nt: TGTGCCAGCAGTGCCGATAGGGGGGTCTTGAATGAAAAACTGTTTTTT
abundance: NA; d_gene: NA; j_gene: TRBJ1-1; v_gene: TRBV6-5; CDR3aa: CASSYGGATEAFF; CDR3nt: TGTGCCAGCAGTTACGGGGGTGCGACTGAAGCTTTCTTT
abundance: NA; d_gene: TRBD1; j_gene: TRBJ1-2; v_gene: TRBV7-9; CDR3aa: CASSSPGQGFGGYTF; CDR3nt: TGTGCCAGCAGCTCCCCGGGACAGGGTTTTGGTGGCTACACCTTC
abundance: NA; d_gene: TRBD2; j_gene: TRBJ2-2; v_gene: TRBV5-4; CDR3aa: CASSLAAAGATGELFF; CDR3nt: TGTGCCAGCAGCTTGGCCGCAGCGGGGGCCACCGGGGAGCTGTTTTTT
abundance: few; d_gene: NA; j_gene: TRBJ1-1; v_gene: TRBV18; CDR3aa: CASSPTDEAFF; CDR3nt: TGTGCCAGCTCACCTACGGACGAAGCTTTCTTT
abundance: NA; d_gene: TRBD1; j_gene: TRBJ1-2; v_gene: TRBV25-1; CDR3aa: CASSRLRPHRGENYGYTF; CDR3nt: TGTGCCAGCAGCCGCTTACGACCCCACAGGGGGGAGAACTATGGCTACACCTTC
abundance: NA; d_gene: NA; j_gene: TRBJ1-5; v_gene: TRBV28; CDR3aa: CASRDEGGSNQPQHF; CDR3nt: TGTGCCAGCCGCGACGAAGGGGGTAGCAATCAGCCCCAGCATTTT
abundance: NA; d_gene: NA; j_gene: TRBJ1-6; v_gene: TRBV19; CDR3aa: CASSTSGTANSQLLHF; CDR3nt: TGTGCCAGTAGTACTTCAGGGACGGCTAATTCACAGCTCCTCCACTTT
abundance: once; d_gene: NA; j_gene: TRBJ1-4; v_gene: TRBV19; CDR3aa: CASSMRAYEKLFF; CDR3nt: TGTGCCAGTAGTATGAGGGCATATGAAAAACTGTTTTTT
abundance: NA; d_gene: NA; j_gene: TRBJ1-1; v_gene: TRBV6-2/TRBV6-3; CDR3aa: CASSYSWGISTEAFF; CDR3nt: TGTGCCAGCAGTTACTCCTGGGGTATAAGCACTGAAGCTTTCTTT
abundance: NA; d_gene: NA; j_gene: TRBJ1-5; v_gene: TRBV28; CDR3aa: CASSTNQPQHF; CDR3nt: TGTGCCAGCAGTACAAATCAGCCCCAGCATTTT
abundance: NA; d_gene: NA; j_gene: TRBJ2-7; v_gene: TRBV15; CDR3aa: CATRLGGPSYEQYF; CDR3nt: TGTGCCACTCGACTAGGAGGGCCGTCCTACGAGCAGTACTTC
abundance: NA; d_gene: NA; j_gene: TRBJ1-4; v_gene: TRBV11-2; CDR3aa: CASSSLRAGTNEKLFF; CDR3nt: TGTGCCAGCAGCTCTCTGAGAGCTGGGACTAATGAAAAACTGTTTTTT
abundance: NA; d_gene: NA; j_gene: TRBJ1-6; v_gene: TRBV7-2; CDR3aa: CASSLARGESPLHF; CDR3nt: TGTGCCAGCAGCTTAGCCAGGGGAGAGTCACCCCTCCACTTT
abundance: NA; d_gene: NA; j_gene: TRBJ2-2; v_gene: TRBV7-2; CDR3aa: CASSYYTGELFF; CDR3nt: TGTGCCAGCAGCTATTACACCGGGGAGCTGTTTTTT
abundance: once; d_gene: NA; j_gene: TRBJ1-2; v_gene: TRBV6-5; CDR3aa: CATLRGPMNYYGYTF; CDR3nt: TGTGCCACCTTAAGGGGACCCATGAATTACTATGGCTACACCTTC
abundance: NA; d_gene: TRBD1; j_gene: TRBJ1-6; v_gene: TRBV13; CDR3aa: CASSGDSTPLHF; CDR3nt: TGTGCCAGCAGCGGGGACAGCACACCCCTCCACTTT
abundance: NA; d_gene: NA; j_gene: TRBJ2-7; v_gene: TRBV6-5; CDR3aa: CASSLPKAGEQYF; CDR3nt: TGTGCCAGCAGTTTACCAAAGGCCGGCGAGCAGTACTTC
abundance: NA; d_gene: NA; j_gene: TRBJ2-7; v_gene: TRBV27; CDR3aa: CASSFSGYEQYF; CDR3nt: TGTGCCAGCAGTTTTAGCGGTTACGAGCAGTACTTC
abundance: NA; d_gene: NA; j_gene: TRBJ2-6; v_gene: TRBV28; CDR3aa: CASSSPHFSGANVLTF; CDR3nt: TGTGCCAGCAGTTCCCCACACTTCTCTGGGGCCAACGTCCTGACTTTC
abundance: once; d_gene: TRBD1; j_gene: TRBJ1-2; v_gene: TRBV4-3; CDR3aa: CASSQLIGTGGADYGYTF; CDR3nt: TGCGCCAGCAGCCAATTGATTGGGACAGGGGGCGCGGACTATGGCTACACCTTC
abundance: few; d_gene: NA; j_gene: TRBJ1-6; v_gene: TRBV7-2; CDR3aa: CASSLGIGSGLHF; CDR3nt: TGTGCCAGCAGCTTAGGTATTGGGAGCGGCCTCCACTTT
abundance: NA; d_gene: NA; j_gene: TRBJ1-5; v_gene: TRBV4-3; CDR3aa: CASSQDGLSNQPQHF; CDR3nt: TGCGCCAGCAGCCAAGATGGGTTGAGCAATCAGCCCCAGCATTTT
abundance: NA; d_gene: NA; j_gene: TRBJ1-2; v_gene: TRBV27; CDR3aa: CASSLVGAWSGYTF; CDR3nt: TGTGCCAGCAGTTTAGTGGGGGCTTGGTCTGGCTACACCTTC
abundance: NA; d_gene: NA; j_gene: TRBJ1-1; v_gene: TRBV27; CDR3aa: CASSFEWNTEAFF; CDR3nt: TGTGCCAGCAGTTTTGAGTGGAACACTGAAGCTTTCTTT
abundance: NA; d_gene: NA; j_gene: TRBJ1-5; v_gene: TRBV27; CDR3aa: CASSLSSWGQPQHF; CDR3nt: TGTGCCAGCAGTTTATCGTCATGGGGACAGCCCCAGCATTTT
abundance: NA; d_gene: NA; j_gene: TRBJ2-7; v_gene: TRBV4-3; CDR3aa: CASSQGQGWEQYF; CDR3nt: TGCGCCAGCAGCCAAGGGCAGGGATGGGAGCAGTACTTC
abundance: NA; d_gene: NA; j_gene: TRBJ2-5; v_gene: TRBV5-1; CDR3aa: CASSQGPSGPKETQYF; CDR3nt: TGCGCCAGCAGCCAAGGACCCTCCGGGCCGAAAGAGACCCAGTACTTC
abundance: NA; d_gene: NA; j_gene: TRBJ2-7; v_gene: TRBV7-9; CDR3aa: CASSFVTGPHEQYF; CDR3nt: TGTGCCAGCAGCTTCGTCACAGGGCCCCACGAGCAGTACTTC
abundance: few; d_gene: TRBD2; j_gene: TRBJ2-7; v_gene: TRBV2; CDR3aa: CASSDRRLAGFEQYF; CDR3nt: TGTGCCAGCAGTGACCGAAGGCTAGCGGGGTTCGAGCAGTACTTC
abundance: few; d_gene: NA; j_gene: TRBJ1-2; v_gene: TRBV20-1; CDR3aa: CSASRGVDGYTF; CDR3nt: TGCAGTGCTAGTAGGGGGGTGGATGGCTACACCTTC
abundance: NA; d_gene: TRBD2; j_gene: TRBJ2-7; v_gene: TRBV11-3; CDR3aa: CASSLEKGGGTYEQYF; CDR3nt: TGTGCCAGCAGCTTAGAAAAGGGCGGGGGAACCTACGAGCAGTACTTC
abundance: NA; d_gene: TRBD1; j_gene: TRBJ2-1; v_gene: TRBV7-8; CDR3aa: CASSLGTDSYNEQFF; CDR3nt: TGTGCCAGCAGCCTAGGGACAGACTCCTACAATGAGCAGTTCTTC
abundance: NA; d_gene: TRBD1; j_gene: TRBJ2-7; v_gene: TRBV7-2; CDR3aa: CASSFQGTASYEQYF; CDR3nt: TGTGCCAGCAGCTTCCAAGGGACAGCTTCCTACGAGCAGTACTTC
abundance: NA; d_gene: NA; j_gene: TRBJ1-2; v_gene: TRBV14; CDR3aa: CASSPTGSSGYTF; CDR3nt: TGTGCCAGCAGCCCCACAGGGTCTAGTGGCTACACCTTC
abundance: NA; d_gene: TRBD1; j_gene: TRBJ1-6; v_gene: TRBV9; CDR3aa: CASGGQSNNSPLHF; CDR3nt: TGTGCCAGTGGGGGACAGTCAAATAATTCACCCCTCCACTTT
abundance: NA; d_gene: NA; j_gene: TRBJ1-2; v_gene: TRBV6-2/TRBV6-3; CDR3aa: CASSYSIGGYTF; CDR3nt: TGTGCCAGCAGTTACTCGATTGGCGGCTACACCTTC
abundance: NA; d_gene: NA; j_gene: TRBJ2-6; v_gene: TRBV18; CDR3aa: CASSPMGSGANVLTF; CDR3nt: TGTGCCAGCTCACCGATGGGGTCAGGGGCCAACGTCCTGACTTTC
abundance: NA; d_gene: NA; j_gene: TRBJ2-2; v_gene: TRBV11-2; CDR3aa: CASSSRGAQRVFGTGELFF; CDR3nt: TGTGCCAGCAGCTCTCGGGGGGCCCAGAGGGTCTTTGGCACCGGGGAGCTGTTTTTT
abundance: few; d_gene: NA; j_gene: TRBJ1-2; v_gene: TRBV24-1; CDR3aa: CATSDPYGYTF; CDR3nt: TGTGCCACCAGTGATCCTTATGGCTACACCTTC
abundance: NA; d_gene: NA; j_gene: TRBJ1-3; v_gene: TRBV7-2; CDR3aa: CASSLVVGIGNTIYF; CDR3nt: TGTGCCAGCAGCTTAGTAGTAGGGATTGGAAACACCATATATTTT
abundance: NA; d_gene: NA; j_gene: TRBJ1-1; v_gene: TRBV5-1; CDR3aa: CASRISGTHTEAFF; CDR3nt: TGCGCCAGCCGAATCTCCGGGACCCACACTGAAGCTTTCTTT
abundance: NA; d_gene: TRBD1; j_gene: TRBJ1-2; v_gene: TRBV3-1/TRBV3-2; CDR3aa: CASSQGFGTGVHGYTF; CDR3nt: TGTGCCAGCAGCCAAGGCTTTGGGACAGGGGTCCATGGCTACACCTTC
abundance: NA; d_gene: TRBD2; j_gene: TRBJ2-7; v_gene: TRBV2; CDR3aa: CASRAGAYEQYF; CDR3nt: TGTGCCAGCAGGGCGGGAGCCTACGAGCAGTACTTC
abundance: NA; d_gene: NA; j_gene: TRBJ1-2; v_gene: TRBV6-5; CDR3aa: CASSFTANFYGYTF; CDR3nt: TGTGCCAGCAGTTTCACAGCAAACTTCTATGGCTACACCTTC
abundance: NA; d_gene: NA; j_gene: TRBJ1-2; v_gene: TRBV6-5; CDR3aa: CASSPQMGAYGYTF; CDR3nt: TGTGCCAGCAGTCCTCAGATGGGGGCATATGGCTACACCTTC
abundance: NA; d_gene: TRBD1; j_gene: TRBJ1-1; v_gene: TRBV7-2; CDR3aa: CASSPGQGHTEAFF; CDR3nt: TGTGCCAGCAGCCCGGGACAGGGGCACACTGAAGCTTTCTTT
abundance: NA; d_gene: NA; j_gene: TRBJ2-1; v_gene: TRBV5-4; CDR3aa: CASSLEGFSSYNEQFF; CDR3nt: TGTGCCAGCAGCTTGGAGGGGTTCTCCTCCTACAATGAGCAGTTCTTC
abundance: NA; d_gene: NA; j_gene: TRBJ2-7; v_gene: TRBV6-5; CDR3aa: CASNRLYEQYF; CDR3nt: TGTGCCAGCAACCGACTTTACGAGCAGTACTTC
abundance: NA; d_gene: NA; j_gene: TRBJ2-7; v_gene: TRBV19; CDR3aa: CASSVAVRGYEQYF; CDR3nt: TGTGCCAGTAGTGTGGCCGTCAGGGGCTACGAGCAGTACTTC
abundance: NA; d_gene: NA; j_gene: TRBJ2-7; v_gene: TRBV6-5; CDR3aa: CASRGPSSYEQYF; CDR3nt: TGTGCCAGCAGGGGGCCGAGCTCCTACGAGCAGTACTTC
abundance: NA; d_gene: TRBD1; j_gene: TRBJ1-2; v_gene: TRBV7-9; CDR3aa: CASSLVGQGAVYGYTF; CDR3nt: TGTGCCAGCAGCTTAGTGGGACAGGGGGCGGTCTATGGCTACACCTTC